This T cell receptor beta chain derives from a study of graft-versus-host responses after intestinal transplantation. Study at large: Multivisceral, liver-intestinal, or isolated intestinal grafts were transplanted into recipients.

The ends lost 6 bases at V and 4 bases at J; junction bases unmatched: 8. The CDR3 is made up of 15 amino acids. Germline V gives CDR1 MNHEY, CDR2 SVGAGI. Findings and caveats of the study: The study found high graft-versus-host to host-versus-graft clonal ratios in allografts of patients with graft-donor T cell macrochimerism. Early declines in HvG clones that occurred post-transplant were associated with peak circulating GvH clone levels. Analysis identified GvH clones in recipient marrow, with some appearing first in ileum or blood.

The authors processed graft tissue to release intraepithelial and lamina propria lymphocytes. As to this clone: Its antigen remains unknown.

Method: immunoSEQ multiplex PCR; TCRdb's copy keeps in-frame clones and lacks some. Here the sample spans about 15,000 clones, around 64% being singletons. The source of this sequence is a human patient who received an intestinal transplant, so some T cells may come from the graft donor. The sequencing here drew on ileum tissue, taken 717 days after intestinal transplantation. The chain employs TRBV6-5 and TRBJ1-2; 10 bases are shared with TRBD1. This CDR3 reads CASSLRDRGIYGYTF. Written as DNA, the CDR3 is TGTGCCAGCAGCCTTCGGGACAGGGGCATCTATGGCTACACCTTC.